The 13 T cell receptor beta chains reported below all come from one sample, sequenced in a study of control samples from healthy donors and cancer patients. Some clones are missing from TCRdb's copy, which holds only in-frame ones; the method was immunoSEQ multiplex PCR. The sample records 150,000 to 200,000 clones, around 90% being singletons. The material sequenced was blood. The source of these receptors is a woman in her twenties or thirties in good health.

This chain uses TRBV20-1 with TRBJ2-1; maybe TRBD2 (5 bases). V lost 3 bases, J lost 3 bases, and 12 bases lay in between. Germline V CDR1 and CDR2: DFQATT, SNEGSKA (reference sequence). This CDR3 is built from 14 residues. CDR3 protein: CSASLWESYNEQFF. DNA of the CDR3: TGCAGTGCTAGTCTGTGGGAGAGCTACAATGAGCAGTTCTTC.

V gene TRBV9 combines with J gene TRBJ2-1; D remains ambiguous. Between the trimmed V and J ends, which lost 0 bases and 6 bases, there was a span of 10 bases. This CDR3 spans 14 amino acids. Germline V gene data show CDR1 as SGDLS and CDR2 as YYNGEE. The CDR3 nucleotides are TGTGCCAGCAGCGTAGGAAGAGATATCAATGAGCAGTTCTTC. As protein: CASSVGRDINEQFF.

The V gene is TRBV5-1, the J gene TRBJ2-7, with D unclear. Germline loops: CDR1 SGHRS, CDR2 YFSETQ. This CDR3 is built from 15 residues. The V gene lost 3 bases and the J gene lost 4 bases, with 17 bases spanning the gap. CDR3 bases: TGCGCCAGCAGCTCCAACCCCAACCTTTGGTACGAGCAGTACTTC. It specifies CASSSNPNLWYEQYF.

The chain has TRBV28 and TRBJ1-1; D perhaps matches TRBD1 (5 bases). Germline V gene sequence: CDR1 MDHEN, CDR2 SYDVKM. The CDR3 has 14 amino acids. With 8 bases removed from V and 6 bases from J, the gap between germline ends came to 19 bases. In DNA form, the CDR3 reads TGTGCCAGCCGACCCCGGAGCCGGGGGTCTGAAGCTTTCTTT. Amino acids: CASRPRSRGSEAFF.

The chain links TRBV28 to TRBJ2-7; a possible D gene is TRBD2 (5 bases). V shed 3 bases and J shed 1 base, with 13 bases lying between them. The CDR3 totals 15 residues. Looked up from germline, CDR1 is MDHEN and CDR2 is SYDVKM. The CDR3 bases are TGTGCCAGCAGTTTCCCGGACTCAATTTCCTACGAGCAGTACTTC. It translates to CASSFPDSISYEQYF.

The chain carries TRBV28 and TRBJ1-1; the match to TRBD1 covers 9 bases. Unmatched junction bases numbered 13, after V lost 6 bases and J lost 11 bases. The CDR3 sequence is 14 residues long. Looked up from germline, CDR1 is MDHEN and CDR2 is SYDVKM. CDR3: CASRRTGGAGVAFF. For the CDR3, the DNA is TGTGCCAGCAGACGAACAGGGGGCGCGGGGGTGGCTTTCTTT.

The chain has TRBV7-2 and TRBJ2-7; 8 nucleotides agree with TRBD1. The CDR3 is 15 amino acids. The V gene's germline CDR1 is SGHTA and CDR2 FQGNSA. Germline trimming cut 5 bases from V and 4 bases from J; bases unmatched to any gene: 10. In nucleotides, the CDR3 is TGTGCCAGCAGCAACACAGGGGGAGGAGGTTACGAGCAGTACTTC. As protein: CASSNTGGGGYEQYF.

This chain connects TRBV3-1 (or the pseudogene TRBV3-2) to TRBJ1-6, with D unresolved. Germline V CDR1 and CDR2: LGHDT, YNNKEL (reference sequence). This CDR3 has 12 amino acids. The V gene lost 2 bases and the J gene lost 11 bases, with 7 bases spanning the gap. Here the CDR3 DNA reads TGTGCCAGCAGCCAACCCGGAGCACCCCTCCACTTT. Translation gives CASSQPGAPLHF.

V is TRBV27 and J is TRBJ2-1; D possibly uses TRBD1 or TRBD2 (5 bases each). The CDR3 length is 13 residues. Germline CDR1 MNHEY, CDR2 SMNVEV (reference sequence). Between the trimmed V and J ends, which lost 3 bases and 5 bases, there was a span of 8 bases. This CDR3 reads CASSLGRHNEQFF. The CDR3, as DNA: TGTGCCAGCAGTTTGGGACGGCACAATGAGCAGTTCTTC.

The V gene is TRBV15, the J gene TRBJ2-7; 7 bases match TRBD2. Germline CDR1 LNHNV, CDR2 YYDKDF (reference sequence). The CDR3 consists of 17 residues. The junction had 13 bases not matched to a gene; V was cut back by 5 bases and J by 0 bases. The CDR3 sequence: CATSDLFASGHSYEQYF. The CDR3 DNA is TGTGCCACCAGCGACCTATTTGCTAGCGGCCACTCCTACGAGCAGTACTTC.

The chain joins TRBV6-5 to TRBJ2-6; maybe TRBD1 (5 bases). V shed 7 bases and J shed 4 bases, with 11 bases lying between them. The CDR3 extends over 14 amino acids. CDR1 is MNHEY and CDR2 is SVGAGI in the germline V gene. The CDR3: CASNPRGGANVLTF. The CDR3 DNA follows: TGTGCCAGCAACCCAAGGGGAGGGGCCAACGTCCTGACTTTC.

The rearrangement uses TRBV7-2 and TRBJ2-3; the match to TRBD2 covers 9 bases. The germline gives CDR1 SGHTA, CDR2 FQGNSA. Trimming cost V 1 base and J 4 bases; bases outside gene matches: 6. CDR3 size: 16 residues. CDR3 in amino acids: CASSLGAGGLADTQYF. Written as DNA, the CDR3 is TGTGCCAGCAGCTTAGGGGCGGGAGGGTTGGCAGATACGCAGTATTTT.

V and J are TRBV28 and TRBJ2-4, with D perhaps matching TRBD2 (6 bases). V lost 5 bases and J 7 bases, leaving 12 bases between the germline ends. This CDR3 is built from 13 residues. CDR1 MDHEN and CDR2 SYDVKM come from the germline V gene. For the CDR3, the DNA is TGTGCCAGCAGTGTGGGCGGGGAGAACATTCAGTACTTC. As protein: CASSVGGENIQYF.